In this sample, the clone carrying this T cell receptor (beta chain) turned up many times. This sample stems from a study of T cells in Graves' hyperthyroidism and ophthalmopathy. Authors of the study amplified TCR beta CDR3 regions from RNA transcripts. The study used the HTBI primer set for a first-round RT-PCR of the TCR CDR3. TCRdb independently ran MiXCR on the multiplex PCR reads; one entry per CDR3 protein. The sample carries approximately 590,000 distinct CDR3 sequences, less than 20% recorded once. V was pared by 0 bases and J by 8 bases, with 17 bases between. CDR3 size: 15 residues. Germline V gives CDR1 SGDLS, CDR2 YYNGEE.

Sequenced material: blood. The rearrangement joins TRBV9 to TRBJ1-2, with a possible D match to TRBD1 (5 bases). The TCR originated in a woman aged 30 to 39 with Graves' hyperthyroidism. The CDR3 is CASSVDLWAGKGYTF. The CDR3 bases are TGTGCCAGCAGCGTAGATCTATGGGCAGGGAAAGGCTACACCTTC. Full variable domain (rest looked up from reference TRBV9 and TRBJ1-2): DSGVTQTPKHLITATGQRVTLRCSPRSGDLSVYWYQQSLDQGLQFLIQYYNGEERAKGNILERFSAQQFPDLHSELNLSSLELGDSALYFCASSVDLWAGKGYTFGSGTRLTVV.